This T cell receptor (beta chain) emerged from a study of T cells in women clearing cervical HPV infection. The table came from immunoSEQ multiplex PCR; TCRdb's copy has only in-frame clones and leaves some out. The sample totals around 17,000 clones. Points on this clone: A read error may account for a junction end that differs from germline. Read sequence stops 3 residues before the CDR3 end, and the germline J gene provides the missing end. The sample carries other DNA sequences with the same CDR3.

Germline V gives CDR1 LNHDA, CDR2 SQIVND (reference sequence). The CDR3 is 13 residues long. The chain combines TRBV19 with TRBJ1-2, with D possibly TRBD1 on 6 matching bases. Source material: blood buffy coat. The source is a woman between 18 and 70 years old with a cervical HPV16 infection that either progressed to CIN3+ or cleared (not recorded which). The DNA read from the CDR3 is TGTGCCAGTAGGCAGGACAGAAACTATGGA. Protein sequence: CASRQDRNYG. The whole CDR3 is CASRQDRNYGYTF.